The 24 T cell receptor beta chains reported below all come from one sample, sequenced in a study of cytomegalovirus exposure and HLA in healthy donors (dated by TCRdb to 2015 to 2018). The receptor library was made with the immunoSEQ multiplex PCR assay. A mixture of 60 forward primers for TCR Vbeta segments and 13 reverse primers for TCR Jbeta segments was used in the multiplex PCR. This is the immuneACCESS table as TCRdb keeps it, with only in-frame sequences that have V and J called. A part of the clones is gone; compared with another copy, unresolved V genes explain less than half, and the rest is unexplained. The sample yields roughly 88,000 clones; around three quarters were counted once. Roughly 4.8% of the sample goes to the ten largest clones. Sequencing was performed on PBMCs. The receptors were sampled from a man younger than 45 in good health and CMV-seropositive.

This chain links TRBV19 with TRBJ1-1, with D possibly being TRBD1 (5 bases). The CDR3 is 16 amino acids. In germline, CDR1 is LNHDA, CDR2 SQIVND (reference sequence). Trimming left V 5 bases short and J 0 bases short, with 16 bases between. CDR3: CASSLLAGRMNTEAFF. CDR3 nucleotide sequence: TGTGCCAGTAGTCTCCTGGCGGGACGTATGAACACTGAAGCTTTCTTT.

This chain connects TRBV6-6 to TRBJ1-1; TRBD1 aligns across 8 bases. Germline V CDR1 and CDR2: MNHNY, SVGAGI (reference sequence). The CDR3 extends over 12 amino acids. Trimming removed 6 bases from V and 5 bases from J; junction bases left unmatched: 2. The CDR3 here is CASRTGGTEAFF. The CDR3 DNA reads TGTGCCAGCAGAACAGGGGGGACTGAAGCTTTCTTT.

This clone was recorded only once. One end of the junction varies from germline; a read error may be responsible. This chain uses TRBV7-9 with TRBJ2-1, with 9 bases identical to TRBD1. From germline, CDR1 is SEHNR and CDR2 FQNEAQ (reference sequence). This CDR3 region has 15 residues. CDR3 bases: TGTTCCAGCAGCTTAAAGGGACAGGGAAATAATGAGCAGTTCTTC. It yields the protein CSSSLKGQGNNEQFF.

The chain joins TRBV5-4 to TRBJ2-7, with D tentatively TRBD2 (6 bases). This CDR3 region has 13 residues. V lost 3 bases, J lost 5 bases, and 12 bases lay in between. Germline loops: CDR1 SGHNT, CDR2 YYREEE (reference sequence). The CDR3, as DNA: TGTGCCAGCAGCTCTCAGGGACTGCACGAGCAGTACTTC. This translates into CASSSQGLHEQYF.

This rearrangement joins TRBV28 to TRBJ1-2, with no clear D. Germline values: CDR1 MDHEN, CDR2 SYDVKM. The CDR3 sequence is 12 residues long. Trimming stripped 7 bases from V and 6 bases from J, with 12 bases between. The CDR3 region has the DNA TGTGCCAGCACTGAGGGAGTCCATGGCTACACCTTC. Encoded protein: CASTEGVHGYTF.

The chain links TRBV15 to TRBJ1-1, with a tentative D call TRBD1 (5 bases). V was cut by 0 bases and J by 3 bases, with 11 bases left in between. CDR3 length: 15 residues. Germline V CDR1 and CDR2: LNHNV, YYDKDF (reference sequence). CDR3 loop: CATSRERGRDTEAFF. The CDR3, as DNA: TGTGCCACCAGCAGAGAACGGGGGAGGGACACTGAAGCTTTCTTT.

The table lists this clone with a count of one. CDR3 bases: TGTGCCAGCAGCGTAGACCCAGCGGGGGGGCTCACAGATACGCAGTATTTT. It codes for CASSVDPAGGLTDTQYF. V gene TRBV9 combines with J gene TRBJ2-3, with 10 bases that match TRBD2. This CDR3 contains 17 residues. V dropped 0 bases and J dropped 2; count of bases not matched to a gene: 6. The germline gives CDR1 SGDLS, CDR2 YYNGEE.

This clone appeared a few times. The chain joins TRBV27 to TRBJ1-1; 8 bases are a match to TRBD1. There are 15 residues in the CDR3. V dropped 4 bases and J dropped 0; count of bases not matched to a gene: 4. Germline V gene sequence: CDR1 MNHEY, CDR2 SMNVEV (reference sequence). CDR3 DNA: TGTGCCAGCAGTTATGACAGGGGAATGAACACTGAAGCTTTCTTT. Translated, it gives CASSYDRGMNTEAFF.

J is TRBJ2-5 and V is TRBV6-5; D unresolved. The CDR3 sequence is 15 residues long. V gave up 6 bases and J gave up 3 bases, with 17 bases separating them. Germline V CDR1 and CDR2: MNHEY, SVGAGI. CDR3 sequence: CASSDRSGSKETQYF. The CDR3 nucleotides read TGTGCCAGCAGCGATCGTTCAGGCAGCAAAGAGACCCAGTACTTC.

This clone was counted a single time. J is TRBJ2-3 and V is TRBV6-1, with 7 bases identical to TRBD1. Trimming cost V 5 bases and J 8 bases; bases outside gene matches: 10. The CDR3 has 14 amino acids. Germline V CDR1 and CDR2: MNHNS, SASEGT. CDR3 residues: CASSPGQTIGTQYF. The CDR3 region has the DNA TGTGCCAGCAGTCCGGGACAGACCATTGGTACGCAGTATTTT.

The chain has TRBV5-6 and TRBJ2-5; 11 bases agree with TRBD1. V shed 0 bases, J shed 5 bases, and the junction held 6 bases outside the gene matches. The CDR3 length is 16 residues. The germline V gene encodes CDR1 SGHDT and CDR2 YYEEEE. CDR3 region: CASSLVRTGGLETQYF. Written as DNA, the CDR3 is TGTGCCAGCAGCTTGGTCCGGACAGGGGGCTTGGAGACCCAGTACTTC.

This clone was detected only once. This chain uses TRBV7-9 with TRBJ1-2; unclear D gene. CDR3 length: 14 residues. Germline V gene sequence: CDR1 SEHNR, CDR2 FQNEAQ (reference sequence). With 0 bases removed from V and 6 bases from J, the gap between germline ends came to 11 bases. This CDR3 reads CASSLAEGRNGYTF. The CDR3 DNA is TGTGCCAGCAGCTTAGCCGAGGGCAGAAATGGCTACACCTTC.

J is TRBJ2-1 and V is TRBV2; TRBD2 might be the D (6 bases). Germline values: CDR1 SNHLY, CDR2 FYNNEI. V gave up 3 bases and J gave up 2 bases, with 17 bases separating them. This CDR3 has 17 residues. For the CDR3, the DNA is TGTGCCAGCAGTGATCACGGGGGAACCCCCACCTACAATGAGCAGTTCTTC. Translated, it gives CASSDHGGTPTYNEQFF. The variable domain in full, with the rest retrieved from reference TRBV2 and TRBJ2-1, is EPEVTQTPSHQVTQMGQEVILRCVPISNHLYFYWYRQILGQKVEFLVSFYNNEISEKSEIFDDQFSVERPDGSNFTLKIRSTKLEDSAMYFCASSDHGGTPTYNEQFFGPGTRLTVL.

V and J are TRBV4-2 and TRBJ2-5; 7 nucleotides match TRBD1. Gene TRBJ2-7 matches the end of the DNA better, so the J call may be wrong. The germline CDR1 and CDR2 sequences are LGHNA and YNFKEQ. This CDR3 is 17 amino acids long. The CDR3 loop is CASSRERGTVSSYEQYF. The CDR3 region has the DNA TGTGCCAGCAGCCGGGAAAGGGGGACAGTTTCTTCCTACGAGCAGTACTTC.

This CDR3 is CASNRAGANVLTF. CDR3 coding DNA: TGCGCCAGTAACAGGGCTGGGGCCAACGTCCTGACTTTC. J is TRBJ2-6 and V is TRBV5-1; possibly TRBD1 for D (6 bases). Trimming removed 8 bases from V and 2 bases from J, with 8 bases in between. The germline V gene has CDR1 SGHRS and CDR2 YFSETQ. The CDR3 is 13 residues long.

This clone was seen only once. The rearrangement links TRBV30 to TRBJ2-7; TRBD1 matches at 8 bases. V gave up 1 base and J gave up 0 bases; unmatched junction bases: 5. The CDR3 runs 15 residues. CDR1 is GTSNPN and CDR2 is SVGIG in the germline V gene (reference sequence). The CDR3 DNA reads TGTGCCTGGAGTGGGGGACAGGCGACCTCCTACGAGCAGTACTTC. It specifies CAWSGGQATSYEQYF. Using reference TRBV30 and TRBJ2-7 for the parts outside the CDR3, the full variable domain is SQTIHQWPATLVQPVGSPLSLECTVEGTSNPNLYWYRQAAGRGLQLLFYSVGIGQISSEVPQNLSASRPQDRQFILSSKKLLLSDSGFYLCAWSGGQATSYEQYFGPGTRLTVT.

This sequence joins TRBV5-4 and TRBJ2-1; 9 bases map to TRBD2. The CDR3 consists of 15 residues. The V gene end was trimmed by 4 bases and the J gene end by 6 bases; junction bases not matched to a gene: 8. From germline, CDR1 is SGHNT and CDR2 YYREEE (reference sequence). The CDR3 loop is CASSLTSGASNEQFF. In nucleotides, the CDR3 is TGTGCCAGCAGCCTGACTAGCGGAGCTAGCAATGAGCAGTTCTTC.

V gene TRBV7-2 combines with J gene TRBJ1-2; no firm D call. Germline loops: CDR1 SGHTA, CDR2 FQGNSA. Trimming stripped 2 bases from V and 5 bases from J, with 12 bases between. There are 14 residues in the CDR3. The CDR3: CASSLSFADYGYTF. The CDR3 DNA is TGTGCCAGCAGCTTATCTTTCGCAGATTATGGCTACACCTTC. The entire variable domain, with the rest obtained from reference TRBV7-2 and TRBJ1-2, is as follows: GAGVSQSPSNKVTEKGKDVELRCDPISGHTALYWYRQSLGQGLEFLIYFQGNSAPDKSGLPSDRFSAERTGGSVSTLTIQRTQQEDSAVYLCASSLSFADYGYTFGSGTRLTVV.

In its sample, this clone was seen a few times. The V gene is TRBV28, the J gene TRBJ1-1, with 7 bases that match TRBD1. The CDR3 length is 13 residues. Germline CDR1 MDHEN, CDR2 SYDVKM. The ends lost 8 bases at V and 4 bases at J; junction bases unmatched: 7. DNA for the CDR3: TGTGCCAGCTCTCGACAGGGCCCCACTGAAGCTTTCTTT. It specifies CASSRQGPTEAFF.

This clone has just a few counts. The chain employs TRBV29-1 and TRBJ1-1; D is possibly TRBD1 (6 bases). There are 15 residues in the CDR3. V lost 6 bases and J 1 base, leaving 18 bases between the germline ends. Germline-derived CDR1 and CDR2 are SQVTM and ANQGSEA. The CDR3 reads CSVNRQQGSNTEAFF. CDR3 coding DNA: TGCAGCGTGAATCGGCAACAGGGTTCGAACACTGAAGCTTTCTTT.

V is TRBV7-8 and J is TRBJ1-1; D uncertain. Germline lookup yields CDR1 SGHVS and CDR2 FQNEAQ. V lost 7 bases to trimming and J lost 4 bases, with 13 bases between them. CDR3 length equals 13 residues. CDR3 sequence (DNA): TGTGCCAGCACCCCCCTCCGGGGCACTGAAGCTTTCTTT. Residues: CASTPLRGTEAFF. The whole variable domain, remainder taken from reference TRBV7-8 and TRBJ1-1, is GAGVSQSPRYKVAKRGQDVALRCDPISGHVSLFWYQQALGQGPEFLTYFQNEAQLDKSGLPSDRFFAERPEGSVSTLKIQRTQQEDSAVYLCASTPLRGTEAFFGQGTRLTVV.

The V and J genes are TRBV2 and TRBJ2-7; TRBD1 agrees at 7 bases. The length of the CDR3 is 11 residues. Per the germline V gene, CDR1 is SNHLY and CDR2 is FYNNEI. Trimming took 9 bases from V and 5 from J; bases not matched to a gene: 4. CDR3 nucleotides: TGTGCCAGAAGAACAGGGGACGAGCAGTACTTC. As protein: CARRTGDEQYF.

The chain couples TRBV5-1 to TRBJ2-2; D remains unclear. Per the germline V gene, CDR1 is SGHRS and CDR2 is YFSETQ. Trimming removed 2 bases at V and 2 bases at J, with 19 bases between. The CDR3 spans 18 residues. CDR3 coding DNA: TGCGCCAGCAGCTTTCCTCCTGGGCGTCCGAGAAACACCGGGGAGCTGTTTTTT. This gives the protein CASSFPPGRPRNTGELFF.

The rearrangement joins TRBV10-3 to TRBJ2-2; no clear D gene. Germline lookup yields CDR1 ENHRY and CDR2 SYGVKD. The CDR3 totals 14 residues. Trimming removed 0 bases at V and 7 bases at J, with 9 bases between. The CDR3 spells CAISESSRDGELFF. The CDR3 DNA is TGTGCCATCAGTGAGTCGAGTCGAGACGGGGAGCTGTTTTTT.